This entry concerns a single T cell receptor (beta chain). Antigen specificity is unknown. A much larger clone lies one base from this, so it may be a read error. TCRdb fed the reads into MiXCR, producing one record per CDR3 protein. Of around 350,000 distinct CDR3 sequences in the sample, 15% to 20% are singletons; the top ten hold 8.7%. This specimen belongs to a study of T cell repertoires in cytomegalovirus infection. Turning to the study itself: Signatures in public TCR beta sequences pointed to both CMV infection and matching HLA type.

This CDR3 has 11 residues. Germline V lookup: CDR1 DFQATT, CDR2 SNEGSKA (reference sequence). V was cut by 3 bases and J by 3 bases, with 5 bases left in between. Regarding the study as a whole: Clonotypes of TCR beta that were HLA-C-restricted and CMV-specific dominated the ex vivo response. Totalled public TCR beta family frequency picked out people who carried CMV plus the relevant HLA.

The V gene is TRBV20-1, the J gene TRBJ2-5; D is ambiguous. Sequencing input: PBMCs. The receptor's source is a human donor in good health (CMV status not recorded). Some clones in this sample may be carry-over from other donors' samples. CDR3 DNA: TGCAGTGCTAGTATCAAAGAGACCCAGTACTTC. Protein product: CSASIKETQYF.